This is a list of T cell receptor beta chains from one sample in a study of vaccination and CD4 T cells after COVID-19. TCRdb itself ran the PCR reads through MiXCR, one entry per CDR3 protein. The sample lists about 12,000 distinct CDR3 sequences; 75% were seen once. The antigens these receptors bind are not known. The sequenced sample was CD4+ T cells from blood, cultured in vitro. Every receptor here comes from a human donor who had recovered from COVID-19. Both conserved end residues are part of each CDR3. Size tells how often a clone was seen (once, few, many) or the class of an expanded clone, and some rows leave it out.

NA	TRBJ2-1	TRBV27	CASSPISPSGGGREQFF
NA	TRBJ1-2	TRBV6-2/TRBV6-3	CASSYSWDREFGGYTF
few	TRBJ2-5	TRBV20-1	CSARPSNAWETQYF
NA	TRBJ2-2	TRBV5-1	CASSLDGGGVLFF
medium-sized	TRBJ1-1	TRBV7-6	CASSLARGVNTEAFF
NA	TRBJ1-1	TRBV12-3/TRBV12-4	CASSQTGRRTEAFF
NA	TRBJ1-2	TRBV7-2	CASSSDRVWGYGYTF
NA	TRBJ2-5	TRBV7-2	CASSLAGSGETQYF
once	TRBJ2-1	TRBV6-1	CASSEGRADGNEQFF
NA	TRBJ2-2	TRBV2	CASSGERAGELFF
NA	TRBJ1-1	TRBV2	CASSGPGTEAFF
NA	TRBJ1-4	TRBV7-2	CASSLMGGGEKLFF
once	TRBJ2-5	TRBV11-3	CASSPSGLAGGWETQYF
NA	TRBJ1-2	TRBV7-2	CASSLADRGGYTF
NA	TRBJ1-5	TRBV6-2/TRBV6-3	CASSYSDTYRGGQPQHF
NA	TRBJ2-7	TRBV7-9	CASSLGAAVGTPYEQYF
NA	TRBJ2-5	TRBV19	CASSLQYQETQYF
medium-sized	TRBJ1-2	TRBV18	CASSPSFGGDYTF
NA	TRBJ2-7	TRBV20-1	CSAPDRGLHEQYF
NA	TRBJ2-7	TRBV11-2	CASSHGPAGPYEQYF
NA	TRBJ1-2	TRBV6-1	CASSDLLGQGAHGYTF
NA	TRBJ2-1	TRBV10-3	CAISELAGVGNEQFF
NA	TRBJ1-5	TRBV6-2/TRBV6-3	CASSSGRHNQPQHF
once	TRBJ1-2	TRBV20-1	CSVSYQGVGNGYTF
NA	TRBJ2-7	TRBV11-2	CASSPGLAPPRQYF
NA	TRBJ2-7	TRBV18	CASSTGGPGEQYF
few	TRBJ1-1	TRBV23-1	CASSSPPMNTEAFF
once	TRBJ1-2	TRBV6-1	CASTPGRGGYTF
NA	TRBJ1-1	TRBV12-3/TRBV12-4	CASSRMDRRLEAFF
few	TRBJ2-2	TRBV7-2	CASSPIPQNTGELFF